These 20 T cell receptor beta chains originate from one sample sequenced in a study of shared clonotypes between healthy human individuals. The assay was immunoSEQ multiplex PCR, and TCRdb's table has in-frame clones only and misses some. The sample has 2 million to 2.5 million clones, about 94% seen once. What was sequenced was naive CD4+ T cells sorted from blood. As to subset: CD45RA+ positively selected. The receptors were sampled from a man younger than 30 in good health.

The V call is TRBV5-6, the J call TRBJ1-5; 8 bases agree with TRBD1. V was pared by 8 bases and J by 3 bases, with 7 bases of the junction left unmatched. The CDR3 is 14 amino acids. CDR1 SGHDT and CDR2 YYEEEE come from the germline V gene. CDR3 nucleotide sequence: TGTGCCAGTACGAAACAGGGGGTCAATCAGCCCCAGCATTTT. Protein sequence: CASTKQGVNQPQHF.

With regard to this clone: This same CDR3 is encoded by further DNA sequences in the sample. The genes are TRBV10-3 and TRBJ2-7, with 9 bases aligning to TRBD1. The CDR3 contains 15 residues. V gave up 0 bases and J gave up 2 bases; unmatched junction bases: 2. Germline-derived CDR1 and CDR2 are ENHRY and SYGVKD. The CDR3 loop is CAISESGQGAYEQYF. The CDR3 DNA is TGTGCCATCAGTGAGTCGGGACAGGGAGCCTACGAGCAGTACTTC.

V usage is TRBV7-9 and J usage is TRBJ1-5; D unclear. Per germline, CDR1 SEHNR and CDR2 FQNEAQ (reference sequence). This CDR3 contains 14 residues. Between the trimmed V and J ends, which lost 1 base and 2 bases, there was a span of 6 bases. CDR3 sequence: CASSLGEGNQPQHF. The CDR3 nucleotides read TGTGCCAGCAGCTTAGGGGAGGGCAATCAGCCCCAGCATTTT.

This clone was seen a single time. V usage is TRBV5-6 and J usage is TRBJ2-1, with D perhaps matching TRBD2 (5 bases). The CDR3 covers 16 residues. V dropped 1 base and J dropped 0 bases, with 11 bases sitting between them. Germline CDR1 and CDR2: SGHDT and YYEEEE. Written as DNA, the CDR3 is TGTGCCAGCAGCTTGCGGGGTTCGAGCTCCTACAATGAGCAGTTCTTC. Protein: CASSLRGSSSYNEQFF.

The chain is built from TRBV6-1 and TRBJ2-5; the D gene is possibly TRBD1 (6 bases). The CDR3 loop spans 15 amino acids. V lost 1 base to trimming and J lost 5 bases, with 14 bases between them. Germline values: CDR1 MNHNS, CDR2 SASEGT. CDR3 nucleotide sequence: TGTGCCAGCAGTGAAGGAGGGACAAGGTCGGAGACCCAGTACTTC. As protein: CASSEGGTRSETQYF.

With regard to this clone: Other DNA sequences from this sample encode an identical CDR3 as well. The chain combines TRBV19 with TRBJ1-5; D gene unclear. V lost 3 bases to trimming and J lost 0 bases, with 6 bases between them. Germline assignment: CDR1 LNHDA and CDR2 SQIVND (reference sequence). The CDR3 has 14 residues. CDR3 region: CASSIGHSNQPQHF. CDR3 DNA sequence: TGTGCCAGTAGTATCGGCCATAGCAATCAGCCCCAGCATTTT.

This clone was observed a single time. This sample includes further DNA sequences coding for the same CDR3. The chain joins TRBV10-2 to TRBJ1-5; a possible D gene is TRBD1 (6 bases). The length of the CDR3 is 13 residues. Germline CDR1 is WSHSY and CDR2 is SAAADI. V was shortened by 3 bases and J by 4 bases, with 7 bases between the two germline ends. The CDR3 DNA follows: TGCGCCAGCAGTGAACAGGGAAATCAGCCCCAGCATTTT. Its translation is CASSEQGNQPQHF.

For this clone: Additional DNA sequences in this sample encode the identical CDR3. This rearrangement joins TRBV28 to TRBJ2-7; TRBD2 is a possible D gene (5 bases). Per the germline V gene, CDR1 is MDHEN and CDR2 is SYDVKM. The CDR3 spans 13 residues. The V end lost 2 bases, the J end lost 2 bases, and 7 bases lay between the germline ends. Here the CDR3 reads CASSLGRAYEQYF. CDR3 nucleotide sequence: TGTGCCAGCAGTTTAGGGAGAGCCTACGAGCAGTACTTC. The complete variable domain, with remaining parts taken from reference TRBV28 and TRBJ2-7, reads DVKVTQSSRYLVKRTGEKVFLECVQDMDHENMFWYRQDPGLGLRLIYFSYDVKMKEKGDIPEGYSVSREKKERFSLILESASTNQTSMYLCASSLGRAYEQYFGPGTRLTVT.

Details on this clone: At one of its ends the junction is not consistent with the germline gene, which may arise from a read error. The rearrangement links TRBV15 to TRBJ1-5; tentatively, D is TRBD1 (5 bases). The CDR3 spans 13 residues. The germline CDR1 and CDR2 sequences are LNHNV and YYDKDF (reference sequence). Here the CDR3 DNA reads TGTGCCACCGGCAGGGAAGTCAATCAGCCCCAGCATTTT. It encodes CATGREVNQPQHF.

The rearrangement uses TRBV30 and TRBJ2-3; 9 nucleotides agree with TRBD2. The germline V gene encodes CDR1 GTSNPN and CDR2 SVGIG (reference sequence). The CDR3 loop spans 16 amino acids. V shed 2 bases, J shed 3 bases, and the junction held 9 bases outside the gene matches. CDR3 nucleotides: TGTGCCTGGAGTAATCCCCGAGCGGGAGGAACAGATACGCAGTATTTT. Encoded protein: CAWSNPRAGGTDTQYF.

The chain employs TRBV5-1 and TRBJ2-1; 10 nucleotides agree with TRBD2. Trimming at V came to 0 bases and at J to 5 bases, leaving 2 bases not matched to a gene. The CDR3 extends over 15 amino acids. Germline V lookup: CDR1 SGHRS, CDR2 YFSETQ. The DNA of the CDR3 is TGCGCCAGCAGCTTGGCTAGCGGGAGTCACAATGAGCAGTTCTTC. Translation: CASSLASGSHNEQFF.

CDR3 amino acids: CASSGSSGFYNEQFF. CDR3 in DNA: TGTGCCAGCAGCGGTTCTAGCGGATTCTACAATGAGCAGTTCTTC. The chain couples TRBV9 to TRBJ2-1; the match to TRBD2 covers 7 bases. The CDR3 has 15 amino acids. V dropped 3 bases and J dropped 3; count of bases not matched to a gene: 6. Germline CDR1 SGDLS, CDR2 YYNGEE. The full variable domain, its missing parts supplied by reference TRBV9 and TRBJ2-1, is DSGVTQTPKHLITATGQRVTLRCSPRSGDLSVYWYQQSLDQGLQFLIQYYNGEERAKGNILERFSAQQFPDLHSELNLSSLELGDSALYFCASSGSSGFYNEQFFGPGTRLTVL.

The chain recombines TRBV5-1 with TRBJ1-4; the D gene is possibly TRBD1 (6 bases). V lost 4 bases to trimming and J lost 8 bases, with 18 bases between them. This CDR3 has 15 residues. Germline CDR1 reads SGHRS; CDR2 reads YFSETQ. For the CDR3, the DNA is TGCGCCAGCAGCCCCACAGGGTCGGCGGAAGAAAAACTGTTTTTT. Encoded protein: CASSPTGSAEEKLFF. The full variable domain, its missing parts supplied by reference TRBV5-1 and TRBJ1-4, is KAGVTQTPRYLIKTRGQQVTLSCSPISGHRSVSWYQQTPGQGLQFLFEYFSETQRNKGNFPGRFSGRQFSNSRSEMNVSTLELGDSALYLCASSPTGSAEEKLFFGSGTQLSVL.

The chain joins TRBV28 to TRBJ1-1; D might be TRBD1 (6 bases). The CDR3 runs 17 residues. Per the germline V gene, CDR1 is MDHEN and CDR2 is SYDVKM. The V end lost 3 bases, the J end lost 4 bases, and 21 bases lay between the germline ends. The CDR3 spells CASSLGGTPSRSTEAFF. The CDR3 DNA reads TGTGCCAGCAGTTTGGGGGGGACACCTTCACGGAGCACTGAAGCTTTCTTT.

The chain links TRBV11-2 to TRBJ1-1; 9 nucleotides align to TRBD1. Unmatched junction bases numbered 7, after V lost 5 bases and J lost 0 bases. From germline, CDR1 is SGHAT and CDR2 FQNNGV. The CDR3 loop spans 16 amino acids. CDR3 sequence: CASSAMDRGVNTEAFF. CDR3 sequence (DNA): TGTGCCAGCAGCGCCATGGACAGGGGTGTGAACACTGAAGCTTTCTTT.

The chain is built from TRBV6-5 and TRBJ2-1; tentatively, D is TRBD1 or TRBD2 (5 bases each). Trimming shortened V by 6 bases and J by 14 bases, and 14 bases separated the two germline ends. CDR3 length: 11 amino acids. CDR1 is MNHEY, CDR2 SVGAGI, per germline. In nucleotides, the CDR3 is TGTGCCAGCAGGACCGGGACCCAGGAGTTCTTC. This translates into CASRTGTQEFF.

The genes are TRBV27 and TRBJ2-7, with 11 bases lining up with TRBD1. From germline, CDR1 is MNHEY and CDR2 SMNVEV (reference sequence). V was pared by 5 bases and J by 3 bases, with 6 bases of the junction left unmatched. This CDR3 region has 15 residues. CDR3 nucleotide sequence: TGTGCCAGCAGTGTGACCGGGACAGGGGGCTACGAGCAGTACTTC. Translated: CASSVTGTGGYEQYF.

Points on this clone: The identical CDR3 is also encoded by other nucleotide sequences in the sample. V and J are TRBV11-2 and TRBJ2-4; possible D gene TRBD2, 5 bases. Trimming pared 6 bases from V and 0 bases from J, leaving 9 bases between. The CDR3 runs 14 residues. Germline V gene lookup returns CDR1 SGHAT and CDR2 FQNNGV. In DNA, the CDR3 is TGTGCCAGCAGTTTTGGACTAGCCAAAAACATTCAGTACTTC. Protein sequence: CASSFGLAKNIQYF.

Remarks on this clone: The same CDR3 also results from other DNA sequences found in this sample. The CDR3 DNA follows: TGCAGTGCTAGACCCCAAGAGACCCAGTACTTC. It yields the protein CSARPQETQYF. The rearrangement uses TRBV20-1 and TRBJ2-5; D is unclear. CDR3 size: 11 residues. Germline V gene data show CDR1 as DFQATT and CDR2 as SNEGSKA (reference sequence). With 2 bases removed from V and 1 base from J, the gap between germline ends came to 2 bases.

This chain links TRBV9 with TRBJ2-7; 7 bases are a match to TRBD1. J was trimmed by 1 base and V by 4 bases; bases with no gene match: 2. CDR1 is SGDLS, CDR2 YYNGEE, per germline. The CDR3 is made up of 13 amino acids. This CDR3 is CASSQTGSYEQYF. The CDR3 DNA follows: TGTGCCAGCAGCCAGACAGGGTCCTACGAGCAGTACTTC.